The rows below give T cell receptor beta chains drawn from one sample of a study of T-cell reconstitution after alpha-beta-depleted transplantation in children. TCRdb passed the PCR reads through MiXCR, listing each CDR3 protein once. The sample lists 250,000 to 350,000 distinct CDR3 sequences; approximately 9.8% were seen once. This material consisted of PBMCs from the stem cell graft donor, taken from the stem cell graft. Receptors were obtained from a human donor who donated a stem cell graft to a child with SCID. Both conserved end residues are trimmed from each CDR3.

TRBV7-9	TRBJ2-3	ASIVLGSTDTQY
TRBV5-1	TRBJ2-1	ASSSGVDNEQF
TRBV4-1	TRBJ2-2	ASSGHTGGRNTGELF
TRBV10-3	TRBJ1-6	AISEGTVNSPLH
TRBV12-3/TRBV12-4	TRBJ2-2	ASSRTSGGVVGELF
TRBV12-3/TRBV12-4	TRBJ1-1	ASSPEASEAF
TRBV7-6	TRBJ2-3	ASSSPPGQGYTQY
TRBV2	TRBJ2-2	ASKAGDHTGELF
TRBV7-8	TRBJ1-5	ASSDRGVGQPQH
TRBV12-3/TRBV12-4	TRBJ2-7	ASNRGQGAREQY
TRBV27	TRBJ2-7	ASRIGTFAYEQY
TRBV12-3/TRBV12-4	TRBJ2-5	ASRAPGQGRTQY
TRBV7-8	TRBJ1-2	ASSRPGGYGYT
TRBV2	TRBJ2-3	ASSTLDTQY
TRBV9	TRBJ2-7	ASSTTSGAHEQY
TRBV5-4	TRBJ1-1	ASSLEAGLNTEAF
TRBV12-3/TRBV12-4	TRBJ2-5	ASRAGSKETQY
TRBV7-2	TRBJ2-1	ASSPEASYNEQF
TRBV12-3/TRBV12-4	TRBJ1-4	ASSPGQGRDEKLF
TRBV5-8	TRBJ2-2	ASKPSRVGGELF
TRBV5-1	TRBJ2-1	ASSSEGRYNEQF
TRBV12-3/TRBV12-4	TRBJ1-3	ASSLTSGNTIY
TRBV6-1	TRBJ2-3	ASSRGTGGFTDTQY
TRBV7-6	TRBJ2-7	ASSLKLGTYEQY
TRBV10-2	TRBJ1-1	ATSLDRGTEAF
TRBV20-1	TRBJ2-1	SAKSLSGLSNEQF
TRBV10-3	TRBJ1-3	AISERATIY
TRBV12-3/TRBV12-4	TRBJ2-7	ASSFEDRGYEQY
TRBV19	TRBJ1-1	ASSILDRENTEAF
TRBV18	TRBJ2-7	ASSPPADGVYEQY
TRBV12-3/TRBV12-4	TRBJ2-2	ASTKLQADTGELF
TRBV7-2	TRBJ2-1	ASSLGLGVGNEQF
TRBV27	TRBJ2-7	ASSLSGQGGNEQY
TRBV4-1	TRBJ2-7	ASRPRTGRTSDEQY
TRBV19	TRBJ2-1	ASSTFGGNEQF
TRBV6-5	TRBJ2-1	ASRGISGGALNN
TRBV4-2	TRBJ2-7	ASSQDLRGAPYEQY
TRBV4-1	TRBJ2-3	ASSQDQGPPDTQY
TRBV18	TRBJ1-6	ASSPDSSYNSPLH
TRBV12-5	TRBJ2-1	ASGFWGGANQQF
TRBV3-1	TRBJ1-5	ASSQEVGNQPQH
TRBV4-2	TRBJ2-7	ASSQDLAVSYEQY
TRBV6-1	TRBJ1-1	ASHGQGQNTEAF
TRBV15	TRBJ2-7	ATSLGQDSYEQY
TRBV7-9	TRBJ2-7	ASSFILSYEQY
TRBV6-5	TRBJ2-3	ASSWGAGTRSTDTQY
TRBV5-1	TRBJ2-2	TSRGGFTGELF
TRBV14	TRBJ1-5	ASSQRGSNQPQH
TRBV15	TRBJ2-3	ATSSRTEPKQY
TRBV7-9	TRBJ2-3	ASSPPTSTDTQY
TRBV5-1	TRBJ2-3	ASSLAGDRTDTQY
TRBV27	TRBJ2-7	ASSLSGGAREQY
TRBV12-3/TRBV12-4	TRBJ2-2	ASSPKGSATGELF
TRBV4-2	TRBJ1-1	ASSQDQGALGTEAF